This record covers a single T cell receptor beta chain. V lost 2 bases and J 4 bases, leaving 12 bases between the germline ends. The CDR3 spans 15 residues. Germline V gene sequence: CDR1 MNHNS, CDR2 SASEGT. How the authors handled the data: Scientists estimated how many nucleated cells there were by amplifying reference gene primers. The method was immunoSEQ multiplex PCR; TCRdb's version includes in-frame clones alone and lacks a portion of them. V, J and clone size derive from that table, while D and trimming were established from the DNA sequence. Of 200,000 to 250,000 clones listed, 86% are singletons. This entry is derived from a study of blood T cell repertoires in COVID-19. Across the study: Acute and convalescent COVID-19 specimens originated in the United States, Italy and Spain. The analysed material was cDNA or gDNA that came from T cells, B-cell-depleted T cells, or PBMCs.

This chain joins TRBV6-1 and TRBJ1-5; weak D call: TRBD1 (5 bases). Sequencing used peripheral blood. The clonotype was recovered from a woman aged 25 to 39 who had recovered from COVID-19. The CDR3 DNA reads as TGTGCCAGCAGTGAAACCAGGGTATGGAATCAGCCCCAGCATTTT. Protein sequence: CASSETRVWNQPQHF.